This T cell receptor (beta chain) originates from a study of T cell responses to AZD1222 COVID-19 vaccine. General study results and limits: Reportedly, nearly half of unique spike TCRs recognized epitopes outside B.1.351/B.1.1.7 mutations. Donors skewed white British and female; clonal diversity was possibly underestimated.

Assay: immunoSEQ multiplex PCR; the TCRdb copy retains only in-frame clones and omits some. Of over 140,000 clones listed, 80% to 95% are singletons. The germline V and J ends were trimmed by 6 bases and 5 bases, with 11 bases remaining between them. CDR3 length: 12 amino acids. Germline V gives CDR1 SNHLY, CDR2 FYNNEI. As to this clone: Its cognate antigen is unknown.

The sample was peripheral blood, taken on day 0 of AZD1222 vaccination. This chain connects TRBV2 to TRBJ2-7; D not resolved. The TCR was taken from an adult in good health. In DNA form, the CDR3 reads TGTGCCAGCAGCCACGATTGGAACGAGCAGTACTTC. It encodes CASSHDWNEQYF.